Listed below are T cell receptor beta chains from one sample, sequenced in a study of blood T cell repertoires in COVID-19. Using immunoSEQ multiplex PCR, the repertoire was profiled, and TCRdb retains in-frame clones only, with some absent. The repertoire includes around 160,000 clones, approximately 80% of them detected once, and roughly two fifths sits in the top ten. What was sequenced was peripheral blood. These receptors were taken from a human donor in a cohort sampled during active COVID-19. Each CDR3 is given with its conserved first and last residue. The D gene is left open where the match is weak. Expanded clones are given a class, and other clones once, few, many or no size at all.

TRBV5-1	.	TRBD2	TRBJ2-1	TGCGCCAGCAGCCTGACTAGCGGCTCCTACAATGAGCAGTTCTTC	CASSLTSGSYNEQFF
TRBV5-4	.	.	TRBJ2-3	TGTGCCAGCAGCTTGTCCGTGGGGCGCGGCACAGATACGCAGTATTTT	CASSLSVGRGTDTQYF
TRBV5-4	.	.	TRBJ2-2	TGTGCCAGCAGCTTTAGGGTGAGGGACACCGGGGAGCTGTTTTTT	CASSFRVRDTGELFF
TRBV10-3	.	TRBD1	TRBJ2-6	TGTGCCATCAGTGTGGGGACAGGGGGCCCTGGGGCCAACGTCCTGACTTTC	CAISVGTGGPGANVLTF
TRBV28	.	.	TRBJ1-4	TGTGCCAGCAGGGGCGGGACCCTTAATGAAAAACTGTTTTTT	CASRGGTLNEKLFF
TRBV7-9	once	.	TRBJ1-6	TGTGCCAGCAGCCCTCCTGGGCAGGCCAATTCACCCCTCCACTTT	CASSPPGQANSPLHF
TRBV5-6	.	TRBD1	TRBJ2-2	TGTGCCAGCAGCGGGGGACAGGGTTTTTCCGGGGAGCTGTTTTTT	CASSGGQGFSGELFF
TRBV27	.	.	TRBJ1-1	TGTGCCAGCAGCTGGACGCAGGGCAACACTGAAGCTTTCTTT	CASSWTQGNTEAFF
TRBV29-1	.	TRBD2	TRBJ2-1	TGCAGCGTGAGGGTTGGAGCGGGGGCCCCCTACAATGAGCAGTTCTTC	CSVRVGAGAPYNEQFF
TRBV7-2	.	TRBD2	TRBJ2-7	TGTGCCAGCAGCTTAGCTAGCGGGGGGACCTACGAGCAGTACTTC	CASSLASGGTYEQYF
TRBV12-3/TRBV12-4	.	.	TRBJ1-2	TGTGCCAGCAGCCTGTTGGGGGGTGGCTACACCTTC	CASSLLGGGYTF
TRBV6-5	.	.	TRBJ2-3	TGTGCCAGCAGTTCGACTCCTTCCAGCACAGATACGCAGTATTTT	CASSSTPSSTDTQYF
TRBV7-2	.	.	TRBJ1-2	TGTGCCAGCAGCAGGACAGCCCCCACTGCCTATGGCTACACCTTC	CASSRTAPTAYGYTF
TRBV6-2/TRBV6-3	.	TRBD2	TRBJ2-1	TGTGCCAGCAGTTATTCTCGGGAGGCCAGTGAGCAGTTCTTC	CASSYSREASEQFF
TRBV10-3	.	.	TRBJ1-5	TGTGCCATCAAAGACGGGGAGGGCCAGCCCCAGCATTTT	CAIKDGEGQPQHF
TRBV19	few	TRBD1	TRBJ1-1	TGTGCCAGTAGCCCGACAGGGGCCCAGAACACTGAAGCTTTCTTT	CASSPTGAQNTEAFF
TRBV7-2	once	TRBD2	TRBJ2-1	TGTGCCAGCAAGCTTCATAGCGGGGTGCGTGAGCAGTTCTTC	CASKLHSGVREQFF
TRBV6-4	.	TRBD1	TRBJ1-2	TGTGCCAGCAGGCCAGGGGGGCTCACTAACTATGGCTACACCTTC	CASRPGGLTNYGYTF
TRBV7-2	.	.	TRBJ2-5	TGTGCCAGCAGCTTAACCAGAGGAGGAGAGACCCAGTACTTC	CASSLTRGGETQYF
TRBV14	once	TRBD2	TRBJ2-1	TGTGCCAGCAGCCAGAATAGCGGGGGGGCTGAGTTCTTC	CASSQNSGGAEFF
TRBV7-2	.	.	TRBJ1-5	TGTGCCAGCAGCTTAGTAGGTGCTGGACTGACGTTGAGCAATCAGCCCCAGCATTTT	CASSLVGAGLTLSNQPQHF
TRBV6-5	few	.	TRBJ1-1	TGTGCCAGCAGTTCGGACGGAGGCACTGAAGCTTTCTTT	CASSSDGGTEAFF
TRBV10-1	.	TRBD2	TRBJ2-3	TGCGCCAGCAGTGGGGGGCTAGCGGGGCCCACAGATACGCAGTATTTT	CASSGGLAGPTDTQYF
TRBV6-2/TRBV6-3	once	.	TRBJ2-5	TGTGCCAGCAGTGACCGACGGGGAATGGCCCGGGAGACCCAGTACTTC	CASSDRRGMARETQYF
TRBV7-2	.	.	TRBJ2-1	TGTGCCAGCAGCTTAGAAGGCAGGGCCTACAATGAGCAGTTCTTC	CASSLEGRAYNEQFF
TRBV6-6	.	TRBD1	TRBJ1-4	TGTGCCAGCAATCCGGGGACAGGGTGGACTAATGAAAAACTGTTTTTT	CASNPGTGWTNEKLFF
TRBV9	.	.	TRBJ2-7	TGTGCCAGCAGCGTGCAGGGGGGCTACGAGCAGTACTTC	CASSVQGGYEQYF
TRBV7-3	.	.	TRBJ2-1	TGTGCCAGCAGCCCTCGGGTTTCCTCCTACAATGAGCAGTTCTTC	CASSPRVSSYNEQFF
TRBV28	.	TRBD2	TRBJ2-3	TGTGCCAGCAGTTTACCCCCCTTGCTAGCGGGGAGCACAGATACGCAGTATTTT	CASSLPPLLAGSTDTQYF
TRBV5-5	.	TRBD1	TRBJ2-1	TGTGCCAGCAGTCGCCCGGGACAGGGGGCAGGGAATGAGCAGTTCTTC	CASSRPGQGAGNEQFF
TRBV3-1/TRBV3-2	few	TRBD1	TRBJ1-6	TGTGCCAGCAGCTCCCGACAGGGGGCTAATTCACCCCTCCACTTT	CASSSRQGANSPLHF
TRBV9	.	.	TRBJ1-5	TGTGCCAGCAGCGTAGAGGAGGGACAGCCCCAGCATTTT	CASSVEEGQPQHF
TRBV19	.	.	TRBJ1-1	TGTGCCAGTAAGGGGGGAGGGGACACTGAAGCTTTCTTT	CASKGGGDTEAFF
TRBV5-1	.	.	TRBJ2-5	TGCGCCAGCAGCTCCTCGGGGGTCCCGGGCACCCAGTACTTC	CASSSSGVPGTQYF
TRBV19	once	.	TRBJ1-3	TGTGCCAGTAGTATCGGGCCGGGAACCCGAGGAAACACCATATATTTT	CASSIGPGTRGNTIYF
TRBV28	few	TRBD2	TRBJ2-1	TGTGCCAGCAGTCCCCGGGCGGGGGGCATCGACAATGAGCAGTTCTTC	CASSPRAGGIDNEQFF
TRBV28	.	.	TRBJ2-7	TGTGCCAGCAGTTTAGGGACACCCGGGTGGTACGAGCAGTACTTC	CASSLGTPGWYEQYF
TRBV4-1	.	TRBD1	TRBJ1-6	TGCGCCAGCAGCCGGCAGGGGGCGGATTCACCCCTCCACTTT	CASSRQGADSPLHF
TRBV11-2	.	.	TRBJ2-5	TGTGCCAGCAGCTTCGGCCGGCGGGAGACCCAGTACTTC	CASSFGRRETQYF
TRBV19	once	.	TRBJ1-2	TGTGCCAGTAGTCCGGAGGGCGGATACTATGGCTACACCTTC	CASSPEGGYYGYTF